This T cell receptor (beta chain) originates from a study of T cell responses to AZD1222 COVID-19 vaccine. Study observations and caveats: Donors were mostly white British, more females; clonal diversity possibly underestimated.

This clone was detected a few times. What it binds is unknown. The sample contains more than one DNA sequence encoding this CDR3. Looked up from germline, CDR1 is MNHEY and CDR2 is SVGAGI. Trimming cost V 4 bases and J 3 bases, with 18 bases left between them. This CDR3 comprises 16 residues. Measured with immunoSEQ multiplex PCR; TCRdb has only the in-frame clones, and not every one. The repertoire holds approximately 90,000 clones, with around 90% as singletons. This sample comprised peripheral blood, obtained on day 0 of AZD1222 vaccination. This receptor was identified in an adult in good health. The chain carries TRBV6-5 and TRBJ2-5; TRBD2 is a possible D gene (7 bases). The CDR3 coding sequence is TGTGCCAGCAGTTTTTTCACAGGGAGCGGGAAAGAGACCCAGTACTTC. Translating it yields CASSFFTGSGKETQYF.